The 22 T cell receptor beta chains presented below share a single source sample, sequenced in a study of blood T cell repertoires in COVID-19 (dated by TCRdb to 2020 to 2021). Receptors were amplified or captured by the immunoSEQ multiplex PCR assay. In its TCRdb copy, this immuneACCESS table keeps in-frame sequences only and misses some clones. Where compared with another copy, unresolved V genes explain less than half of these, and the others have no known cause. The sample includes roughly 280,000 clones, with around 83% observed a single time. The ten largest clonotypes hold 3.6% of the sample. The material sequenced was peripheral blood. The receptors were gathered from a man younger than 30 with active or convalescent COVID-19.

This sequence joins TRBV6-5 and TRBJ1-2; D perhaps matches TRBD1 (6 bases). Trimming cost V 5 bases and J 4 bases, with 17 bases left between them. The CDR3 totals 15 residues. The germline V gene has CDR1 MNHEY and CDR2 SVGAGI. CDR3 amino acids: CASSHYETGSYGYTF. The CDR3 DNA is TGTGCCAGCAGTCACTATGAGACAGGCAGCTATGGCTACACCTTC.

This chain's CDR3 is CASSFMRDTEAFF. CDR3 DNA: TGTGCCAGCAGCTTTATGAGAGACACTGAAGCTTTCTTT. The chain carries TRBV11-3 and TRBJ1-1, with D hard to call. Germline-derived CDR1 and CDR2 are SGHNT and YENEEA. Trimming pared 3 bases from V and 3 bases from J, leaving 8 bases between. The CDR3 is made up of 13 amino acids.

The chain uses TRBV29-1 and TRBJ2-1; D unresolved. Germline values: CDR1 SQVTM, CDR2 ANQGSEA. Trimming took off 5 bases at V and 5 bases at J, with 10 bases between the two ends. The CDR3 has 12 residues. CDR3 nucleotides: TGCAGCGTTCACGCAGGCCACAATGAGCAGTTCTTC. It is translated as CSVHAGHNEQFF.

The V call is TRBV6-5, the J call TRBJ1-4; 7 bases map to TRBD1. The CDR3 totals 14 residues. Germline CDR1 MNHEY, CDR2 SVGAGI. V was clipped by 6 bases and J by 8 bases; unmatched bases: 9. The CDR3 sequence is CASSSDRAGEKLFF. CDR3 nucleotide sequence: TGTGCCAGCAGCAGCGACAGGGCTGGGGAAAAACTGTTTTTT.

The chain employs TRBV7-6 and TRBJ2-5; TRBD2 matches at 15 bases. The CDR3 has 18 residues. The trim removed 5 bases at V and 5 bases at J, leaving 12 bases unmatched. Germline lookup yields CDR1 SGHVS and CDR2 FNYEAQ. CDR3 loop: CASSVGLAGGLMEETQYF. The CDR3 DNA follows: TGTGCCAGCAGCGTGGGACTAGCGGGGGGTCTTATGGAGGAGACCCAGTACTTC.

V is TRBV6-4 and J is TRBJ1-2; D unresolved. The V end was cut by 0 bases, the J end by 5 bases, with 7 bases between. Germline CDR1 MRHNA, CDR2 SNTAGT. This CDR3 spans 13 amino acids. CDR3 amino acids: CASSDSAGYGYTF. As DNA, the CDR3 is TGTGCCAGCAGTGACTCGGCGGGATATGGCTACACCTTC.

The rearrangement joins TRBV2 to TRBJ1-6; D is uncertain. Deletions cut 6 bases from V and 9 bases from J, with 12 bases between. The CDR3 covers 13 residues. The V gene's germline CDR1 is SNHLY and CDR2 FYNNEI. The CDR3 spells CASSPRTFSPLHF. DNA for the CDR3: TGTGCCAGCAGCCCCAGAACGTTTTCACCCCTCCACTTT.

The CDR3 coding sequence is TGTGCCAGCAGTTTCATGCCGAGGACTGAAGCTTTCTTT. Encoded protein: CASSFMPRTEAFF. The chain is built from TRBV27 and TRBJ1-1; no firm D call. CDR1 MNHEY and CDR2 SMNVEV come from the germline V gene (reference sequence). The V end lost 3 bases, the J end lost 5 bases, and 10 bases lay between the germline ends. The CDR3 consists of 13 residues.

This chain links TRBV29-1 with TRBJ2-7, with TRBD2 identical over 15 bases. Per the germline V gene, CDR1 is SQVTM and CDR2 is ANQGSEA. There are 18 residues in the CDR3. The junction had 12 bases not matched to a gene; V was cut back by 5 bases and J by 1 base. The CDR3 nucleotides are TGCAGCGTTTCCGGGACTAGCGGGAGGTGGAGAGGGTCCTACGAGCAGTACTTC. Translation gives CSVSGTSGRWRGSYEQYF.

This chain links TRBV20-1 with TRBJ2-5, with D perhaps TRBD2 (7 bases). In germline, CDR1 is DFQATT, CDR2 SNEGSKA (reference sequence). This CDR3 region has 11 residues. The V end was cut by 6 bases, the J end by 5 bases, with 10 bases between. The CDR3 sequence is CSARGGETQYF. The CDR3 coding sequence is TGCAGTGCCAGGGGAGGGGAGACCCAGTACTTC.

As DNA, the CDR3 is TGTGCCTGGACCTCTAGGGACAGGGGAGAAAAACTGTTTTTT. It yields the protein CAWTSRDRGEKLFF. The chain has TRBV30 and TRBJ1-4, with 10 bases lining up with TRBD1. The germline gives CDR1 GTSNPN, CDR2 SVGIG (reference sequence). The CDR3 has 14 amino acids. Trimming removed 4 bases from V and 8 bases from J; junction bases left unmatched: 7. Supplemented by reference TRBV30 and TRBJ1-4, the full variable domain reads SQTIHQWPATLVQPVGSPLSLECTVEGTSNPNLYWYRQAAGRGLQLLFYSVGIGQISSEVPQNLSASRPQDRQFILSSKKLLLSDSGFYLCAWTSRDRGEKLFFGSGTQLSVL.

This chain joins TRBV5-5 and TRBJ2-4, with a tentative D call TRBD1 (6 bases). Germline CDR1 reads SGHKS; CDR2 reads YYEKEE (reference sequence). V lost 2 bases and J 2 bases, leaving 17 bases between the germline ends. The CDR3 totals 17 residues. The DNA for the CDR3 is TGTGCCAGCAGCTTAGTCCCCACAGGGTGGTCCAAAAACATTCAGTACTTC. This encodes CASSLVPTGWSKNIQYF.

This clone was seen only once. V is TRBV7-9 and J is TRBJ2-7; D perhaps matches TRBD1 (6 bases). CDR1 SEHNR and CDR2 FQNEAQ come from the germline V gene (reference sequence). V dropped 6 bases and J dropped 2 bases, with 11 bases sitting between them. There are 13 residues in the CDR3. The CDR3 DNA reads as TGTGCCAGCAGGGGGGCCTTTACCTACGAGCAGTACTTC. This encodes CASRGAFTYEQYF.

The chain links TRBV19 to TRBJ1-6; 8 bases line up with TRBD1. The germline CDR1 and CDR2 sequences are LNHDA and SQIVND (reference sequence). Trimming took 0 bases from V and 7 from J; bases not matched to a gene: 11. The CDR3 runs 18 residues. In DNA form, the CDR3 reads TGTGCCAGTAGTATAGACTGGCTGGGACAGGCTCCGAATTCACCCCTCCACTTT. Translation gives CASSIDWLGQAPNSPLHF.

The chain combines TRBV27 with TRBJ2-5; D possibly corresponds to TRBD2 (6 bases). Trimming left V 10 bases short and J 2 bases short, with 14 bases between. CDR3 length equals 13 residues. Germline assignment: CDR1 MNHEY and CDR2 SMNVEV (reference sequence). For the CDR3, the DNA is TGTGCCACCAAACCCCTAGCGCAAGAGACCCAGTACTTC. Translated: CATKPLAQETQYF.

The chain combines TRBV5-4 with TRBJ2-7; possible D gene TRBD2, 5 bases. Germline V gene data show CDR1 as SGHNT and CDR2 as YYREEE (reference sequence). The V gene lost 3 bases and the J gene lost 2 bases, with 6 bases spanning the gap. This CDR3 region has 12 residues. The CDR3, as DNA: TGTGCCAGCAGCTCCGGGACCTACGAGCAGTACTTC. Translating gives CASSSGTYEQYF.

The V and J genes are TRBV7-9 and TRBJ1-6; D is uncertain. Germline V CDR1 and CDR2: SEHNR, FQNEAQ (reference sequence). V was shortened by 1 base and J by 10 bases, with 11 bases between the two germline ends. CDR3 size: 14 residues. The CDR3 spells CASSLGDPSSPLHF. CDR3 in DNA: TGTGCCAGCAGCTTAGGAGATCCATCCTCACCCCTCCACTTT.

This chain joins TRBV5-1 and TRBJ2-3, with TRBD1 identical over 8 bases. V lost 3 bases, J lost 2 bases, and 5 bases stayed unmatched. The CDR3 runs 15 residues. Germline loops: CDR1 SGHRS, CDR2 YFSETQ. This CDR3 reads CASSYRGMYTDTQYF. The CDR3 nucleotides are TGCGCCAGCAGCTACAGGGGGATGTACACAGATACGCAGTATTTT.

A few counts support this clone. The chain uses TRBV5-1 and TRBJ1-2; the match to TRBD1 covers 10 bases. Per the germline V gene, CDR1 is SGHRS and CDR2 is YFSETQ. The J segment lost 5 bases and the V segment lost 4 bases, leaving 17 bases of the junction unmatched. This CDR3 region has 18 residues. CDR3 protein: CASSPSPNRQGARYGYTF. The DNA of the CDR3 is TGCGCCAGCAGCCCCAGCCCAAATAGACAGGGGGCGCGTTATGGCTACACCTTC. The complete variable domain, with remaining parts taken from reference TRBV5-1 and TRBJ1-2, reads KAGVTQTPRYLIKTRGQQVTLSCSPISGHRSVSWYQQTPGQGLQFLFEYFSETQRNKGNFPGRFSGRQFSNSRSEMNVSTLELGDSALYLCASSPSPNRQGARYGYTFGSGTRLTVV.

CDR3 sequence reads: CASSKRLAGGSYEQYF. As DNA, the CDR3 is TGTGCCAGCAGCAAGAGACTAGCGGGAGGCTCCTACGAGCAGTACTTC. The chain employs TRBV21-1 and TRBJ2-7; TRBD2 reflects the table's D call only, with no check against the DNA. TRBV21-1 is described as a pseudogene. The length of the CDR3 is 16 residues.

This clone was found many times. V is TRBV21-1 and J is TRBJ1-6; the DNA was not used to check the table's D call, TRBD1. TRBV21-1 is tagged as a pseudogene. The CDR3 spans 10 residues. The CDR3 DNA follows: TGTGCCAGCAGCCCATCACCCCTCCACTTT. It yields the protein CASSPSPLHF.

V usage is TRBV11-3 and J usage is TRBJ2-5; 12 bases are a match to TRBD2. The CDR3 length is 14 residues. Germline V gene sequence: CDR1 SGHNT, CDR2 YENEEA. V was clipped by 7 bases and J by 5 bases; unmatched bases: 5. The CDR3 loop reads CASTTSGRGETQYF. CDR3 sequence (DNA): TGTGCCAGCACGACTAGCGGGAGAGGGGAGACCCAGTACTTC.